This is a list of T cell receptor beta chains from one sample in a study of T cells in Graves' hyperthyroidism and ophthalmopathy. TCRdb re-analysed the multiplex PCR reads in MiXCR, keeping a single row per CDR3 protein. This table has about 480,000 distinct CDR3 sequences, approximately 15% appearing once. Sequenced input: blood. These receptors originate from a woman aged 18-35 years with Graves' hyperthyroidism. CDR3s include the opening cysteine and the closing phenylalanine or tryptophan. D genes are given only for firm matches. Expanded clones get a size class; other rows say once, few or many, or leave the size out.

d_call clone_size cdr3_length j_call v_call cdr3_aa cdr3_nt
TRBD1 few 16 TRBJ1-3 TRBV4-2 CASSPTTGEFGNTIYF TGTGCCAGCAGCCCAACGACAGGGGAATTCGGAAACACCATATATTTT
- few 14 TRBJ1-4 TRBV27 CASTPRVGNEKLFF TGTGCCAGTACCCCCCGGGTAGGCAATGAAAAACTGTTTTTT
- - 13 TRBJ1-2 TRBV29-1 CSVEERGANGYTF TGCAGCGTTGAAGAGAGGGGGGCGAACGGCTACACCTTC
TRBD2 few 16 TRBJ2-5 TRBV5-1 CASSHGTSGSGETQYF TGCGCCAGCAGCCACGGGACTAGCGGGAGCGGAGAGACCCAGTACTTC
TRBD2 many 13 TRBJ2-1 TRBV11-2 CASSSGGWNEQFF TGTGCCAGCAGCTCCGGGGGGTGGAATGAGCAGTTCTTC
- many 13 TRBJ2-5 TRBV10-3 CAITRGSQETQYF TGTGCCATCACTCGAGGGAGCCAAGAGACCCAGTACTTC
- - 15 TRBJ1-1 TRBV2 CASRGRIGLNTEAFF TGTGCCAGCAGAGGCCGGATAGGGCTGAACACTGAAGCTTTCTTT
- many 15 TRBJ1-2 TRBV11-2 CASSLSRVVAYGYTF TGTGCCAGCAGCTTATCAAGGGTCGTGGCGTATGGCTACACCTTC
- - 14 TRBJ1-1 TRBV19 CASRPERVNTEAFF TGTGCCAGTAGGCCCGAGAGGGTGAACACTGAAGCTTTCTTT
- many 17 TRBJ1-1 TRBV11-2 CASSTPLRGGDHTEAFF TGTGCCAGCAGCACGCCGCTGAGGGGGGGGGATCACACTGAAGCTTTCTTT
- few 16 TRBJ1-4 TRBV6-1 CASSHPTEMKNEKLFF TGTGCCAGCAGTCACCCGACAGAGATGAAGAATGAAAAACTGTTTTTT
- few 15 TRBJ1-5 TRBV19 CASSIVGSSNQPQHF TGTGCCAGTAGTATAGTTGGGTCGAGCAATCAGCCCCAGCATTTT
- few 14 TRBJ1-4 TRBV20-1 CSARDPRALEKLFF TGCAGTGCTAGAGATCCGAGGGCTTTAGAAAAACTGTTTTTT
TRBD2 many 15 TRBJ2-1 TRBV5-1 CASSLGLALYNEQFF TGCGCCAGCAGCTTGGGACTAGCTTTATACAATGAGCAGTTCTTC
TRBD2 many 14 TRBJ2-2 TRBV20-1 CSARTSGRIGELFF TGCAGTGCTAGGACTAGCGGGAGAATCGGGGAGCTGTTTTTT
- many 13 TRBJ2-3 TRBV12-3/TRBV12-4 CASSPSSTDTQYF TGTGCCAGCAGTCCCTCTAGCACAGATACGCAGTATTTT
- many 15 TRBJ2-7 TRBV27 CASSLLGRFHDEQYF TGTGCCAGCAGTTTACTCGGGAGATTCCATGACGAGCAGTACTTC
- - 13 TRBJ1-1 TRBV3-1 CASSHLADRGAFF TGTGCCAGCAGCCACCTTGCGGATAGAGGAGCTTTCTTT
- few 14 TRBJ2-3 TRBV27 CGSKRGSSTDTQYF TGTGGGTCAAAGAGAGGGTCTAGCACAGATACGCAGTATTTT
- - 15 TRBJ2-7 TRBV19 CASSLSSGFSYEQYF TGTGCCAGTAGTCTCTCAAGCGGGTTCTCCTACGAGCAGTACTTC
- - 15 TRBJ2-5 TRBV20-1 CSARAWQAGSETQYF TGCAGTGCTAGAGCCTGGCAGGCAGGGTCGGAGACCCAGTACTTC
- many 13 TRBJ1-2 TRBV12-3/TRBV12-4 CASSLVWNYGYTF TGTGCCAGCAGTTTGGTTTGGAACTATGGCTACACCTTC
- many 14 TRBJ1-4 TRBV7-2 CASSLQHSNEKLFF TGTGCCAGCAGCTTACAACATAGTAATGAAAAACTGTTTTTT
- many 13 TRBJ1-1 TRBV6-1 CASMNSLNTEAFF TGTGCCAGCATGAACTCCTTGAACACTGAAGCTTTCTTT
TRBD1 many 15 TRBJ2-5 TRBV28 CASTRLQGARETQYF TGTGCCAGCACTCGACTACAGGGGGCCCGGGAGACCCAGTACTTC
TRBD2 - 15 TRBJ2-1 TRBV6-4 CASSDETSGSNEQFF TGTGCCAGCAGCGATGAGACTAGCGGGAGTAATGAGCAGTTCTTC
TRBD1 many 16 TRBJ1-6 TRBV12-3/TRBV12-4 CASSWDRSSYNSPLHF TGTGCCAGCAGCTGGGACAGGAGCTCCTATAATTCACCCCTCCACTTT
- many 13 TRBJ1-2 TRBV29-1 CSVDRGISYGYTF TGCAGCGTTGACAGAGGGATTAGCTATGGCTACACCTTC
- few 14 TRBJ2-3 TRBV6-5 CASSYGGFGDTQYF TGTGCCAGCAGTTACGGAGGGTTTGGAGATACGCAGTATTTT
- many 16 TRBJ2-5 TRBV6-1 CASSEVGGAGGETQYF TGTGCCAGCAGTGAAGTGGGGGGGGCAGGGGGAGAGACCCAGTACTTC
- many 13 TRBJ1-5 TRBV27 CASSALTSQPQHF TGTGCCAGCAGTGCACTCACCTCTCAGCCCCAGCATTTT
- many 13 TRBJ1-1 TRBV30 CARRPPGYTEAFF TGTGCCCGCCGTCCCCCGGGCTACACTGAAGCTTTCTTT
- many 14 TRBJ1-1 TRBV5-1 CASSAWDPVTEAFF TGCGCCAGCAGCGCCTGGGACCCGGTAACTGAAGCTTTCTTT
- - 13 TRBJ1-6 TRBV11-2 CASSPGVGLPLHF TGTGCCAGCAGCCCAGGCGTGGGTTTACCCCTCCACTTT
TRBD2 - 21 TRBJ2-1 TRBV7-2 CASSQGTDWTSGRAGYNEQFF TGTGCCAGCAGCCAAGGGACAGACTGGACTAGCGGGAGGGCCGGGTACAATGAGCAGTTCTTC
- - 17 TRBJ2-6 TRBV5-6 CASSRMKRYSGANVLTF TGTGCCAGCAGCCGCATGAAGAGGTACTCTGGGGCCAACGTCCTGACTTTC
- - 11 TRBJ1-5 TRBV28 CAIGLKKPQHF TGTGCCATCGGGCTTAAGAAGCCCCAGCATTTT
TRBD1 many 14 TRBJ1-3 TRBV12-3/TRBV12-4 CASRPTGGGNTIYF TGTGCCAGCAGGCCGACAGGGGGGGGAAACACCATATATTTT
TRBD2 many 16 TRBJ2-1 TRBV29-1 CSVEDLAGGSYNEQFF TGCAGCGTTGAAGATCTAGCGGGAGGTAGTTACAATGAGCAGTTCTTC
- many 12 TRBJ2-1 TRBV11-2 CASSLDREEQFF TGTGCCAGCAGCTTAGACAGGGAGGAGCAGTTCTTC
- - 17 TRBJ2-3 TRBV2 CASSYSRLVGRTDTQYF TGTGCCAGCAGTTACTCCAGACTAGTGGGTCGCACAGATACGCAGTATTTT
TRBD1 many 14 TRBJ1-4 TRBV19 CASMTGGTNEKLFF TGTGCCAGTATGACAGGGGGCACTAATGAAAAACTGTTTTTT
- - 14 TRBJ2-3 TRBV7-3 CASSSRGATDTQYF TGTGCCAGCAGTTCCCGCGGGGCCACAGATACGCAGTATTTT
- many 13 TRBJ2-7 TRBV3-1 CASSPAGRNEQYF TGTGCCAGCAGTCCCGCAGGGCGAAACGAGCAGTACTTC
TRBD1 many 17 TRBJ1-1 TRBV2 CASSPPGQGIRNTEAFF TGTGCCAGCAGTCCGCCGGGACAGGGTATAAGGAACACTGAAGCTTTCTTT
- many 15 TRBJ2-1 TRBV6-1 CASSEALPPIHEQFF TGTGCCAGCAGTGAAGCGCTACCCCCCATCCATGAGCAGTTCTTC
- many 11 TRBJ2-5 TRBV30 CAWSSGETQYF TGTGCCTGGAGCTCGGGAGAGACCCAGTACTTC
- many 15 TRBJ2-2 TRBV7-9 CATHPAAVNTGELFF TGTGCCACCCACCCAGCGGCAGTGAACACCGGGGAGCTGTTTTTT
TRBD1 - 16 TRBJ1-1 TRBV9 CASSAPGQVGNTEAFF TGTGCCAGCAGCGCTCCCGGACAGGTAGGGAACACTGAAGCTTTCTTT
TRBD1 many 17 TRBJ2-2 TRBV11-2 CASSLVRGTGGTGELFF TGTGCCAGCAGCTTAGTCCGGGGGACAGGTGGGACCGGGGAGCTGTTTTTT
TRBD1 many 17 TRBJ2-1 TRBV2 CASSDQDRGPWVGEQFF TGTGCCAGCAGTGATCAGGACAGGGGGCCTTGGGTTGGGGAGCAGTTCTTC
- - 13 TRBJ2-3 TRBV30 CAWSPGGTDTQYF TGTGCCTGGAGCCCAGGGGGGACAGATACGCAGTATTTT
- few 13 TRBJ2-1 TRBV19 CASSIDWVAEQFF TGTGCCAGTAGTATAGATTGGGTGGCTGAGCAGTTCTTC
- - 17 TRBJ1-2 TRBV7-9 CASSLQRTLPNLYGYTF TGTGCCAGCAGCCTCCAGAGGACACTTCCAAACCTCTATGGCTACACCTTC
- - 13 TRBJ1-2 TRBV14 CASSRGTLYGYTF TGTGCCAGCAGCCGCGGGACCCTCTATGGCTACACCTTC
- many 14 TRBJ1-1 TRBV11-2 CASSLFPSGTEAFF TGTGCCAGCAGCTTATTCCCCTCCGGAACTGAAGCTTTCTTT
TRBD1 many 14 TRBJ2-7 TRBV15 CATSSYGQAYEQYF TGTGCCACCAGCAGTTACGGACAGGCCTACGAGCAGTACTTC
- - 15 TRBJ1-5 TRBV7-9 CASSLRQGYNQPQHF TGTGCCAGCAGCTTACGGCAGGGGTACAATCAGCCCCAGCATTTT